What follows are 9 T cell receptor beta chains derived from one specimen sequenced in a study of T cell responses to AZD1222 COVID-19 vaccine. TCRdb keeps only in-frame clones here, not all; method: immunoSEQ multiplex PCR. The table has just over 80,000 clones, about 90% seen once. The starting material was peripheral blood, obtained on day 0 of AZD1222 vaccination. The receptors were gathered from an adult in good health.

The CDR3: CASSPPPGPTYGYTF. DNA for the CDR3: TGCGCCAGCAGCCCCCCCCCGGGACCAACCTATGGCTACACCTTC. The chain couples TRBV4-1 to TRBJ1-2, with a tentative D call TRBD1 (5 bases). The CDR3 is 15 residues long. Trimming cost V 4 bases and J 4 bases, with 16 bases left between them. Germline V gives CDR1 MGHRA, CDR2 YSYEKL.

The rearrangement joins TRBV4-1 to TRBJ1-2; D is uncertain. CDR1 and CDR2 from the germline V gene are MGHRA and YSYEKL. The germline V and J ends were trimmed by 0 bases and 8 bases, with 7 bases remaining between them. CDR3 length equals 12 residues. The CDR3: CASSQDLEGYTF. For the CDR3, the DNA is TGCGCCAGCAGCCAAGATTTAGAGGGCTACACCTTC.

V and J are TRBV7-9 and TRBJ1-2; the match to TRBD1 covers 10 bases. Trimming cost V 10 bases and J 4 bases; bases outside gene matches: 15. The CDR3 loop spans 16 amino acids. CDR1 and CDR2 from the germline V gene are SEHNR and FQNEAQ (reference sequence). The CDR3 is CATALSGTGVAYGYTF. The CDR3 coding sequence is TGTGCCACAGCTCTTTCCGGGACAGGGGTGGCCTATGGCTACACCTTC.

This clone came up a few times. The chain combines TRBV5-4 with TRBJ2-7; 8 bases fit TRBD1. The CDR3 contains 15 residues. Germline V gene sequence: CDR1 SGHNT, CDR2 YYREEE (reference sequence). Trimming took 3 bases from V and 6 from J; bases not matched to a gene: 11. In nucleotides, the CDR3 is TGTGCCAGCAGCTGGGGGCCGACAGGGGTTAGCGAGCAGTACTTC. It is translated as CASSWGPTGVSEQYF.

V usage is TRBV15 and J usage is TRBJ2-7; 8 bases line up with TRBD2. The V and J ends lost 0 bases and 6 bases, in that order; junction bases with no gene match: 10. The CDR3 covers 16 residues. CDR1 is LNHNV, CDR2 YYDKDF, per germline (reference sequence). The CDR3 spells CATSRDSLEGLGEQYF. DNA for the CDR3: TGTGCCACCAGCAGAGATAGCCTGGAGGGACTAGGCGAGCAGTACTTC.

V is TRBV5-1 and J is TRBJ2-7, with 10 bases that match TRBD1. This CDR3 has 14 amino acids. After removal of 6 bases from V and 4 bases from J, the junction contained 7 bases not matched to a gene. Germline assignment: CDR1 SGHRS and CDR2 YFSETQ. The CDR3 spells CASTLRDRGYEQYF. The CDR3 region has the DNA TGCGCCAGCACCCTCCGGGACAGGGGTTACGAGCAGTACTTC.

The V and J genes are TRBV18 and TRBJ2-7; tentatively, D is TRBD1 (6 bases). The CDR3 length is 13 residues. Per germline, CDR1 KGHSH and CDR2 LQKENI. Trimming cost V 6 bases and J 3 bases, with 12 bases left between them. CDR3 nucleotide sequence: TGTGCCAGCTCCCCCGGACAGTTCTACGAGCAGTACTTC. Protein: CASSPGQFYEQYF.

This chain connects TRBV19 to TRBJ1-2, with D perhaps TRBD1 (5 bases). This CDR3 has 15 amino acids. The germline V gene has CDR1 LNHDA and CDR2 SQIVND (reference sequence). Trimming cost V 7 bases and J 5 bases, with 20 bases left between them. For the CDR3, the DNA is TGTGCCAGTATCGATTTGGGGCGAGGGGTATATGGCTACACCTTC. Its translation: CASIDLGRGVYGYTF.

V gene TRBV29-1 combines with J gene TRBJ2-5; D is ambiguous. Deletions cut 7 bases from V and 1 base from J, with 10 bases between. The CDR3 has 12 amino acids. From germline, CDR1 is SQVTM and CDR2 ANQGSEA. For the CDR3, the DNA is TGCAGCGCGTCGGCGGTCCAAGAGACCCAGTACTTC. The encoded protein is CSASAVQETQYF. The full variable domain, completed using reference TRBV29-1 and TRBJ2-5, is SAVISQKPSRDICQRGTSLTIQCQVDSQVTMMFWYRQQPGQSLTLIATANQGSEATYESGFVIDKFPISRPNLTFSTLTVSNMSPEDSSIYLCSASAVQETQYFGPGTRLLVL.